This T cell receptor beta chain was sequenced for a study of identical twins (dated by TCRdb to about 2016). Context from the whole study: The study deep-sequenced TCR alpha and beta repertoires from monozygotic twins, unrelated adults of various ages and cord blood to test whether fetal clonotypes persist. To rule out contamination, replicate twin experiments were performed at different times with different library preparation protocols. General study outcomes and caveats: Compared with coincidental sharing between unrelated individuals, out-of-frame TCR alpha sequences shared between twins had an excess of sequences with low generation probability. Fewer insertions were carried by abundant cord blood beta clonotypes; a weaker similar trend was observed in young adult naive repertoires, while no such trend was observed in memory repertoires. In monozygotic twins, out-of-frame TCR alpha sharing was systematically underestimated by recombination models, although the models agreed with sharing between unrelated individuals. Conclusions relied on cross-sectional statistical analysis, since the same donors could not be followed over many years. Zero-insertion analyses could be partly confounded by invariant T cells such as MAIT and iNKT, although diverse VJ usage argued against such confounding for most clonotypes. In beta out-of-frame sequences, excess twin sharing was weaker, because having fewer shared sequences lowered the signal-to-noise ratio.

Library preparation was by 5' RACE. Sequenced on an Illumina HiSeq 2000. A universal primer binding site was introduced by template switching, and a unique molecular identifier was present in the final cDNA, enabling accurate counting of TCR cDNA molecules. Specific primers in the conserved constant-segment region were used to synthesize first-strand cDNA for TCR alpha and beta chains. To control for contamination, every cDNA library carried two barcodes: a SMART-Mk sample barcode plus Illumina barcodes. TruSeq adapter sequences along with Illumina sample barcodes were introduced in two successive PCR steps. The Illumina HiSeq platform was used with custom primers to sequence TCR alpha and beta cDNA libraries. In the source study's methods: MiGEC was used to process raw reads and extract unique molecular identifiers, and MiXCR was used to find CDR3 positions. For each individual, recombination models were inferred using an EM algorithm with the repgenHMM and IGoR tools. The analysis of shared clonotypes was done with the tcR package in R, with sharing normalized by the product of cloneset sizes. To study raw recombination without the effects of thymic and clonal selection, out-of-frame nonproductive sequences were analyzed. Using fastp trimming at Q25 and MiXCR clonotype assembly, TCRdb reanalyzed the public sequencing data and kept in-frame beta chains. Each CDR3 protein gets just one entry, which takes the most common genes and DNA from the rows behind it. TCRdb, not the authors, supplied the V and J calls. The sample table shows hundreds of thousands of distinct CDR3 sequences, and approximately 6% are seen once. The ten largest clones capture about 1.8% of the sample.

Every donor in the study was a healthy Caucasian. The study also sequenced three unrelated non-twin adults: a male aged 18 to 30, a male aged 50 to 60 and a female aged 50 to 60. Miltenyi CD45RO+ enrichment and human naive T-cell isolation kits were used to isolate memory (CD45RO+) and naive T cells from PBMC. Trimming costs V 9 bases and J 3 bases, and their ends lie 10 bases apart. According to the germline V gene, CDR1 reads KGHDR and CDR2 reads SFDVKD. From cysteine to phenylalanine, the CDR3 is 13 amino acids long. The sequence is cut down to CDR3 DNA, 39 bases in frame from base 1. This clonotype was counted between two and nine times. The antigen it binds to is not known. Base-call qualities are not available, and no considerably larger clone is one nucleotide away.

The rearranged chain carries TRBV24-1 and TRBJ2-2; no D gene is confidently identified. Sequencing used naive T cells sorted from blood. The label giving this sample's cell subset or site can be read as: cells isolated with a human naive T-cell isolation kit. The origin of this receptor is a man between 18 and 35 years old in good health. The nucleotide sequence reads TGTGCCACCTCAGTAGCCGACACCGGGGAGCTGTTTTTT. It is translated as CATSVADTGELFF.